A single sample gave rise to the 13 T cell receptor beta chains below, sequenced in a study of blood T cell repertoires in COVID-19. The method was immunoSEQ multiplex PCR; TCRdb's version includes in-frame clones alone and lacks a portion of them. The sample records approximately 100,000 clones, roughly 82% being singletons. Sequencing input: peripheral blood. The receptors originated from a man aged 55 to 70 with acute or convalescent COVID-19.

This chain connects TRBV5-1 to TRBJ1-6; tentatively, D is TRBD1 (5 bases). CDR3 length: 14 residues. Per the germline V gene, CDR1 is SGHRS and CDR2 is YFSETQ. V was trimmed by 0 bases and J by 14 bases, leaving 15 bases between them. CDR3 sequence: CASSLEMGRRTLHF. The CDR3 coding sequence is TGCGCCAGCAGCTTGGAAATGGGGCGCCGAACCCTCCACTTT.

The chain carries TRBV2 and TRBJ2-1; D is unclear. Germline-derived CDR1 and CDR2 are SNHLY and FYNNEI. The V end lost 4 bases, the J end lost 8 bases, and 12 bases lay between the germline ends. The CDR3 length is 13 residues. CDR3 coding DNA: TGTGCCAGCAGTGTGCACAGTCTCTATGAGCAGTTCTTC. Translation gives CASSVHSLYEQFF.

V is TRBV19 and J is TRBJ2-3, with TRBD1 matching 10 bases. CDR1 is LNHDA and CDR2 is SQIVND in the germline V gene (reference sequence). The CDR3 is 17 amino acids. V gave up 5 bases and J gave up 1 base; unmatched junction bases: 9. The chain's CDR3 is CASSQRQGAFGTDTQYF. CDR3 DNA: TGTGCCAGTAGTCAACGACAGGGGGCTTTCGGCACAGATACGCAGTATTTT.

This chain links TRBV7-8 with TRBJ1-6; TRBD1 agrees at 11 bases. Trimming removed 5 bases from V and 5 bases from J; junction bases left unmatched: 5. This CDR3 has 16 amino acids. The germline gives CDR1 SGHVS, CDR2 FQNEAQ. This CDR3 is CASSPRTGGNNSPLHF. The DNA of the CDR3 is TGTGCCAGCAGCCCCCGGACAGGGGGCAATAATTCACCCCTCCACTTT.

Notes on this clone: The same CDR3 can be traced to other DNA sequences in this sample. The gene calls are TRBV7-2 and TRBJ2-7; the match to TRBD2 covers 11 bases. The germline V gene has CDR1 SGHTA and CDR2 FQGNSA. Trimming cost V 5 bases and J 1 base; bases outside gene matches: 4. The CDR3 is made up of 15 amino acids. The CDR3 DNA follows: TGTGCCAGCAGCCCGGGACTAGCGGTGTCCTACGAGCAGTACTTC. Translating gives CASSPGLAVSYEQYF.

This sequence joins TRBV19 and TRBJ2-7, with 8 bases matching TRBD1. V gave up 7 bases and J gave up 2 bases; unmatched junction bases: 7. Germline CDR1 LNHDA, CDR2 SQIVND (reference sequence). The CDR3 runs to 14 residues. The CDR3 DNA follows: TGTGCCAGTAAACCGACAGGGGCTACCTACGAGCAGTACTTC. It is translated as CASKPTGATYEQYF.

The rearrangement uses TRBV18 and TRBJ1-1; D possibly corresponds to TRBD1 (6 bases). The CDR3 has 15 residues. Trimming shortened V by 3 bases and J by 5 bases, and 16 bases separated the two germline ends. The V gene's germline CDR1 is KGHSH and CDR2 LQKENI. The CDR3 spells CASSPFKGGETEAFF. Written as DNA, the CDR3 is TGTGCCAGCTCACCCTTTAAGGGGGGGGAGACTGAAGCTTTCTTT. Full variable domain (missing parts from reference TRBV18 and TRBJ1-1): NAGVMQNPRHLVRRRGQEARLRCSPMKGHSHVYWYRQLPEEGLKFMVYLQKENIIDESGMPKERFSAEFPKEGPSILRIQQVVRGDSAAYFCASSPFKGGETEAFFGQGTRLTVV.

This chain links TRBV6-5 with TRBJ2-7; D is perhaps TRBD2 (6 bases). Germline V gives CDR1 MNHEY, CDR2 SVGAGI. V lost 8 bases and J 0 bases, leaving 11 bases between the germline ends. The CDR3 spans 13 residues. CDR3 residues: CASRRESSYEQYF. The DNA of the CDR3 is TGTGCCAGCCGGAGGGAGAGCTCCTACGAGCAGTACTTC.

This clone was detected a few times. J is TRBJ1-4 and V is TRBV5-1; D unresolved. The CDR3 consists of 15 residues. Germline CDR1 reads SGHRS; CDR2 reads YFSETQ. Trimming left V 0 bases short and J 0 bases short, with 6 bases between. DNA of the CDR3: TGCGCCAGCAGCTTGGGGACTTCAACTAATGAAAAACTGTTTTTT. Its translation: CASSLGTSTNEKLFF.

The chain carries TRBV6-2 or TRBV6-3 and TRBJ1-5; 12 bases line up with TRBD1. CDR1 is MNHEY, CDR2 SVGEGT, per germline. The CDR3 totals 16 residues. V gave up 5 bases and J gave up 6 bases; unmatched junction bases: 8. The CDR3 region has the DNA TGTGCCAGCAGTCCGACCGGGACAGGGGGCGGTCAGCCCCAGCATTTT. Encoded protein: CASSPTGTGGGQPQHF.

This clone was seen only a few times. V is TRBV7-3 and J is TRBJ2-5; TRBD2 matches 8 bases. Germline V gene lookup returns CDR1 SGHTA and CDR2 FQGTGA. The CDR3 is made up of 15 amino acids. J gave up 2 bases and V 3 bases, and 5 bases lay outside the gene matches. CDR3 nucleotides: TGTGCCAGCAGCTTTCTAGCGGGTCAACAAGAGACCCAGTACTTC. Protein sequence: CASSFLAGQQETQYF.

The chain uses TRBV7-6 and TRBJ2-7, with D possibly matching TRBD2 (5 bases). CDR3 length: 16 residues. V gave up 2 bases and J gave up 2 bases, with 16 bases separating them. Per germline, CDR1 SGHVS and CDR2 FNYEAQ. The CDR3 sequence: CASSLRPTSGAYEQYF. CDR3 bases: TGTGCCAGCAGCTTACGGCCCACCAGCGGAGCCTACGAGCAGTACTTC.

This chain connects TRBV5-1 to TRBJ1-1; 7 nucleotides line up with TRBD1. The V gene end was trimmed by 4 bases and the J gene end by 4 bases; junction bases not matched to a gene: 7. CDR3 length: 14 amino acids. The germline CDR1 and CDR2 sequences are SGHRS and YFSETQ. Here the CDR3 DNA reads TGCGCCAGCAGCCCTTCCCGACAGGGCACTGAAGCTTTCTTT. This gives the protein CASSPSRQGTEAFF.